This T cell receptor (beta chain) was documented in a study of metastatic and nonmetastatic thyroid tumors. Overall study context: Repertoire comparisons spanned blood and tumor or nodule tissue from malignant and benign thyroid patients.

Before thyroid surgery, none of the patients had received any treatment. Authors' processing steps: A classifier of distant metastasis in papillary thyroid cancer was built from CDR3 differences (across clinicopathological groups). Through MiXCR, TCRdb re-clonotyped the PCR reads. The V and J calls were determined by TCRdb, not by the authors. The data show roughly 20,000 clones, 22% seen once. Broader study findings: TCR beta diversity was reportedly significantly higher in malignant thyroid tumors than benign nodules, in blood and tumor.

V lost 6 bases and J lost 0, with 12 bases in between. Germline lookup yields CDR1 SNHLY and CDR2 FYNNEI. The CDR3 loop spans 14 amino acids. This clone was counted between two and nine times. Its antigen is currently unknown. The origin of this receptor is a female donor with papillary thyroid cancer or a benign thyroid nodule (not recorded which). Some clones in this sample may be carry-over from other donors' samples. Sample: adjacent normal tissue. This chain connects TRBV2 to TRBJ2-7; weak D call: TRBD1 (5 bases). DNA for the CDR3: TGTGCCAGCAGCGTTACAGGATCCTCCTACGAGCAGTACTTC. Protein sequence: CASSVTGSSYEQYF. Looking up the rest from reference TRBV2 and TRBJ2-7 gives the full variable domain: EPEVTQTPSHQVTQMGQEVILRCVPISNHLYFYWYRQILGQKVEFLVSFYNNEISEKSEIFDDQFSVERPDGSNFTLKIRSTKLEDSAMYFCASSVTGSSYEQYFGPGTRLTVT.